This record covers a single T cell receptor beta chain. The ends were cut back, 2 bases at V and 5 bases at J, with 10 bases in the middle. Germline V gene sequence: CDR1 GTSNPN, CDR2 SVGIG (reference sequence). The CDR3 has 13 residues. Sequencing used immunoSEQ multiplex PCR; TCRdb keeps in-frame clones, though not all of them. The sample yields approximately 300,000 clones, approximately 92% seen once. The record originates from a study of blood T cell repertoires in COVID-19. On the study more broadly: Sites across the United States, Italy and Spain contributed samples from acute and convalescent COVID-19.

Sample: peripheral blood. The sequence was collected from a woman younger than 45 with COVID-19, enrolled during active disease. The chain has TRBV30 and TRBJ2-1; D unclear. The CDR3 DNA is TGTGCCTGGAGTCCCTTCACTGACAATGAGCAGTTCTTC. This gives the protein CAWSPFTDNEQFF. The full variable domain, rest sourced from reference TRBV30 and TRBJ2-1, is SQTIHQWPATLVQPVGSPLSLECTVEGTSNPNLYWYRQAAGRGLQLLFYSVGIGQISSEVPQNLSASRPQDRQFILSSKKLLLSDSGFYLCAWSPFTDNEQFFGPGTRLTVL.